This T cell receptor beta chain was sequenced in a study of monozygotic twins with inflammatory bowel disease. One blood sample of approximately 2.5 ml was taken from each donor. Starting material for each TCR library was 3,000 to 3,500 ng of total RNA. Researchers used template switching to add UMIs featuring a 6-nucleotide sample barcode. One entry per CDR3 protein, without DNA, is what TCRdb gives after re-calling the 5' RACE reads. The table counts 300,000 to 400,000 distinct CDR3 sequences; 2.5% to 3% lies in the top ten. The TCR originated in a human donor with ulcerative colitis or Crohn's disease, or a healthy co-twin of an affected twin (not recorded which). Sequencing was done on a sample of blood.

The CDR3 is CASSYGQRKIYNEQFF. V gene TRBV6-5 combines with J gene TRBJ2-1. Germline CDR1 and CDR2: MNHEY and SVGAGI. This CDR3 region has 16 residues.